These 27 T cell receptor beta chains were all obtained from the same sample, sequenced in a study of shared clonotypes between healthy human individuals. This table comes from immunoSEQ multiplex PCR, and its TCRdb copy is limited to in-frame clones, with some not included. This repertoire shows around 1,000,000 clones, 70% to 85% found once; its top ten account for over 0.8%. The sample taken for sequencing was memory CD4+ T cells from PBMCs. The subset denotes: CD45RA-negative fraction. These receptor sequences come from a man aged 18 to 29 in good health. Some clones in this sample may be carry-over from other donors' samples.

The V and J genes are TRBV6-5 and TRBJ2-7; maybe TRBD1 (6 bases). Germline assignment: CDR1 MNHEY and CDR2 SVGAGI. Trimming took off 2 bases at V and 5 bases at J, with 16 bases between the two ends. The CDR3 has 15 residues. CDR3 protein: CASSYTGQSFDEQYF. The CDR3 DNA reads as TGTGCCAGCAGTTACACTGGACAGAGCTTTGACGAGCAGTACTTC.

This clone was observed a single time. The chain recombines TRBV7-9 with TRBJ2-3; 13 bases agree with TRBD2. Losses at the gene ends were 5 bases for V and 5 bases for J; bases not matched to a gene: 4. Germline V lookup: CDR1 SEHNR, CDR2 FQNEAQ (reference sequence). This CDR3 region has 15 residues. The DNA for the CDR3 is TGTGCCAGCAGCCGAGGACTAGCGGGAGTAGATACGCAGTATTTT. This encodes CASSRGLAGVDTQYF.

CDR3 region: CASPGQGYGYTF. The CDR3 coding sequence is TGTGCCAGCCCCGGACAGGGGTATGGCTACACCTTC. V is TRBV28 and J is TRBJ1-2; 9 bases agree with TRBD1. J was trimmed by 5 bases and V by 8 bases; bases with no gene match: 3. The CDR3 covers 12 residues. Per the germline V gene, CDR1 is MDHEN and CDR2 is SYDVKM.

In the case of this clone: Other DNA sequences in the sample encode the same CDR3. The V call is TRBV7-2, the J call TRBJ2-3; D uncertain. The V end was cut by 0 bases, the J end by 2 bases, with 3 bases between. The V gene's germline CDR1 is SGHTA and CDR2 FQGNSA. This CDR3 spans 13 amino acids. The CDR3 reads CASSLANTDTQYF. CDR3 DNA sequence: TGTGCCAGCAGCTTAGCGAACACAGATACGCAGTATTTT.

This clone came up a few times. This rearrangement joins TRBV27 to TRBJ2-7, with 7 bases identical to TRBD2. The V and J ends lost 9 bases and 0 bases, in that order; junction bases with no gene match: 17. CDR1 and CDR2 (germline): MNHEY, SMNVEV (reference sequence). This CDR3 has 17 residues. The CDR3 DNA is TGTGCCAGTAGAGCCCCTCAAGGGAGGGAGGGCTCCTACGAGCAGTACTTC. Its translation is CASRAPQGREGSYEQYF.

V gene TRBV6-5 combines with J gene TRBJ2-1; a possible D gene is TRBD1 (5 bases). V lost 2 bases and J 7 bases, leaving 15 bases between the germline ends. The CDR3 spans 15 residues. CDR1 and CDR2 from the germline V gene are MNHEY and SVGAGI. CDR3: CASSYEFRVGNEQFF. CDR3 coding DNA: TGTGCCAGCAGTTACGAATTCAGGGTTGGGAATGAGCAGTTCTTC.

J is TRBJ2-5 and V is TRBV2; no firm D call. This CDR3 spans 14 amino acids. Germline V gives CDR1 SNHLY, CDR2 FYNNEI. With 7 bases removed from V and 5 bases from J, the gap between germline ends came to 17 bases. Written as DNA, the CDR3 is TGTGCCAGCAAGAATTACCCTCCTTTGGAGACCCAGTACTTC. Translated: CASKNYPPLETQYF.

The chain employs TRBV4-2 and TRBJ1-3; D is uncertain. There are 15 residues in the CDR3. Germline loops: CDR1 LGHNA, CDR2 YNFKEQ. V was pared by 6 bases and J by 0 bases, with 12 bases between. In nucleotides, the CDR3 is TGTGCCAGCAGGCTCACAGTCCGCTCTGGAAACACCATATATTTT. Its protein product is CASRLTVRSGNTIYF.

The V and J genes are TRBV5-8 and TRBJ2-7, with D hard to call. This CDR3 contains 11 residues. In germline, CDR1 is SGHTS, CDR2 YDEGEE. Trimming cost V 6 bases and J 3 bases, with 7 bases left between them. CDR3 amino acids: CASTFYYEQYF. The CDR3 DNA reads as TGTGCCAGCACCTTCTACTACGAGCAGTACTTC.

In regard to this clone: Other DNA sequences in the same sample also yield this CDR3. The V gene is TRBV11-2, the J gene TRBJ2-5; D gene ambiguous. Trimming took 1 base from V and 2 from J, leaving 11 bases between them. CDR1 and CDR2 from the germline V gene are SGHAT and FQNNGV. The length of the CDR3 is 15 residues. In nucleotides, the CDR3 is TGTGCCAGCAGCTTAGGTGGATCAGCTCAAGAGACCCAGTACTTC. The encoded protein is CASSLGGSAQETQYF.

The rearrangement links TRBV5-4 to TRBJ2-1; D remains unclear. V was cut by 4 bases and J by 0 bases, with 11 bases left in between. The germline gives CDR1 SGHNT, CDR2 YYREEE (reference sequence). The CDR3 loop spans 15 amino acids. CDR3 sequence: CASSTGVTSYNEQFF. DNA for the CDR3: TGTGCCAGCAGCACTGGGGTTACCTCCTACAATGAGCAGTTCTTC.

The CDR3 coding sequence is TGTGCCACCAGCAGAGAGCCCACAGATACGCAGTATTTT. Translated, it gives CATSREPTDTQYF. The rearrangement links TRBV15 to TRBJ2-3; D gene unclear. With 0 bases removed from V and 2 bases from J, the gap between germline ends came to 3 bases. The germline V gene has CDR1 LNHNV and CDR2 YYDKDF (reference sequence). This CDR3 is built from 13 residues.

The V and J genes are TRBV2 and TRBJ1-6; D unclear. The V end lost 4 bases, the J end lost 10 bases, and 14 bases lay between the germline ends. The CDR3 covers 14 residues. In germline, CDR1 is SNHLY, CDR2 FYNNEI. In DNA form, the CDR3 reads TGTGCCAGCAGTGTTAGGGCAGGAGAGTCACCCCTCCACTTT. Amino acids: CASSVRAGESPLHF.

This clone was recorded a few times. The chain uses TRBV30 and TRBJ1-2; TRBD1 might be the D (5 bases). The germline V gene encodes CDR1 GTSNPN and CDR2 SVGIG (reference sequence). CDR3 length: 13 residues. V lost 2 bases to trimming and J lost 4 bases, with 11 bases between them. CDR3 loop: CAWSKGQAYGYTF. The CDR3 DNA reads as TGTGCCTGGAGTAAGGGGCAGGCCTATGGCTACACCTTC.

In its sample, this clone was seen once. V and J are TRBV18 and TRBJ1-2; 11 bases match TRBD1. In germline, CDR1 is KGHSH, CDR2 LQKENI. There are 14 residues in the CDR3. V trimming: 3 bases; J trimming: 7 bases; junction bases outside the gene matches: 4. The CDR3 region is CASSPPGQGVGYTF. The CDR3 DNA reads TGTGCCAGCTCACCCCCGGGACAGGGGGTTGGCTACACCTTC.

The chain uses TRBV7-2 and TRBJ2-5; D call uncertain. Germline V CDR1 and CDR2: SGHTA, FQGNSA. Trimming stripped 5 bases from V and 5 bases from J, with 9 bases between. The CDR3 runs 12 residues. This CDR3 reads CASSLNSETQYF. In DNA form, the CDR3 reads TGTGCCAGCAGCCTCAACTCTGAGACCCAGTACTTC.

The genes are TRBV27 and TRBJ2-3, with 15 bases aligning to TRBD2. The CDR3 runs to 17 residues. Germline CDR1 and CDR2: MNHEY and SMNVEV (reference sequence). V was clipped by 5 bases and J by 5 bases; unmatched bases: 8. This CDR3 reads CASSTWTSGRARDTQYF. The DNA of the CDR3 is TGTGCCAGCAGTACCTGGACTAGCGGGAGGGCCAGAGATACGCAGTATTTT.

The CDR3 DNA reads as TGTGCCAGCAGCGTGGGAGGGCCACGCTCCTACAATGAGCAGTTCTTC. The encoded protein is CASSVGGPRSYNEQFF. The chain couples TRBV7-3 to TRBJ2-1; 7 positions match TRBD2. The V gene end was trimmed by 5 bases and the J gene end by 0 bases; junction bases not matched to a gene: 7. CDR1 is SGHTA and CDR2 is FQGTGA in the germline V gene. This CDR3 spans 16 amino acids.

This clone showed up just a few times. The chain links TRBV9 to TRBJ1-3; D gene unclear. CDR1 is SGDLS, CDR2 YYNGEE, per germline. Trimming stripped 0 bases from V and 2 bases from J, with 12 bases between. CDR3 length equals 16 residues. This CDR3 is CASSVGPGRTGNTIYF. The CDR3 coding sequence is TGTGCCAGCAGCGTAGGTCCTGGGCGTACTGGAAACACCATATATTTT.

The J gene is TRBJ1-2, the V gene TRBV18; TRBD1 matches 7 bases. Germline V gives CDR1 KGHSH, CDR2 LQKENI. The CDR3 consists of 14 residues. V lost 6 bases to trimming and J lost 4 bases; unmatched junction nucleotides: 8. The CDR3 protein is CASSLDRESYGYTF. In DNA, the CDR3 is TGTGCCAGCTCCCTTGACAGGGAAAGCTATGGCTACACCTTC.

Only a few counts were recorded for this clone. A much larger clone is a single base away; this may be a read error. This specimen includes other DNA sequences encoding the same CDR3. The V call is TRBV11-2, the J call TRBJ2-5; D is ambiguous. Trimming left V 3 bases short and J 5 bases short, with 4 bases between. This CDR3 spans 11 amino acids. Germline assignment: CDR1 SGHAT and CDR2 FQNNGV. The DNA of the CDR3 is TGTGCCAGCAGCTTGTCGGAGACCCAGTACTTC. Amino acids: CASSLSETQYF. The full variable domain, completed using reference TRBV11-2 and TRBJ2-5, is EAGVAQSPRYKIIEKRQSVAFWCNPISGHATLYWYQQILGQGPKLLIQFQNNGVVDDSQLPKDRFSAERLKGVDSTLKIQPAKLEDSAVYLCASSLSETQYFGPGTRLLVL.

This chain links TRBV11-1 with TRBJ2-1; 9 bases agree with TRBD2. The V and J ends lost 5 bases and 4 bases, in that order; junction bases with no gene match: 6. The CDR3 loop spans 15 amino acids. Germline V gives CDR1 SGHAT, CDR2 FQDESV (reference sequence). The chain's CDR3 is CASSPGTSFYNEQFF. CDR3 nucleotides: TGTGCCAGCAGCCCGGGGACTAGCTTTTACAATGAGCAGTTCTTC.

In this sample, this clone turned up a few times. The chain carries TRBV28 and TRBJ2-5; D perhaps matches TRBD1 (5 bases). The DNA end is a closer match to TRBJ2-7, so the J assignment may be wrong. The germline V gene encodes CDR1 MDHEN and CDR2 SYDVKM. The CDR3 has 15 amino acids. The CDR3 region has the DNA TGTGCCAGCAGTTTTGGGTACAGGCTTCCGCGCGAGCAGTACTTC. Translating gives CASSFGYRLPREQYF.

A word on this clone: At one boundary the junction diverges from the germline segment, which might be a read error. The chain carries TRBV10-3 and TRBJ1-4; TRBD1 is a possible D gene (6 bases). Germline CDR1 and CDR2: ENHRY and SYGVKD. The CDR3 is 13 residues long. CDR3 bases: TGTGCCATCAGTGAAACAAGGGGGACCTCTGGGCTTTTT. It specifies CAISETRGTSGLF.

This clone has only one observation. The CDR3 protein is CSVEVGTEAFF. The DNA for the CDR3 is TGCAGCGTTGAGGTAGGGACTGAAGCTTTCTTT. The chain joins TRBV29-1 to TRBJ1-1; D is unresolved. V gave up 3 bases and J gave up 5 bases, with 7 bases separating them. CDR1 and CDR2 from the germline V gene are SQVTM and ANQGSEA. CDR3 length: 11 amino acids.

The genes are TRBV18 and TRBJ1-5; D is unresolved. Germline V gives CDR1 KGHSH, CDR2 LQKENI. V was shortened by 9 bases and J by 3 bases, with 12 bases between the two germline ends. The CDR3 totals 13 residues. CDR3 sequence (DNA): TGTGCCAGTCATATGGGTTACAATCAGCCCCAGCATTTT. Amino acid sequence: CASHMGYNQPQHF.

The rearrangement uses TRBV5-6 and TRBJ2-6; 8 nucleotides line up with TRBD1. The CDR3 length is 15 residues. Losses at the gene ends were 4 bases for V and 3 bases for J; bases not matched to a gene: 3. Per germline, CDR1 SGHDT and CDR2 YYEEEE. The CDR3: CASSPDRGGANVLTF. The DNA for the CDR3 is TGTGCCAGCAGCCCCGACAGGGGTGGGGCCAACGTCCTGACTTTC.